This section outlines one T cell receptor (beta chain) sequence together with its context. The data were produced by immunoSEQ multiplex PCR, yet TCRdb's version contains in-frame clones alone and is incomplete. In the table there are roughly 300,000 clones, about 89% of which are singletons. Treatment: around 19 received Ad26.COV2.S at low or high dose, single or two shots; several received placebo; per-sample allocation not given. Collection of the samples took place on day 63 after the first injection of vaccine or placebo. The administered vaccine (an Ad26 vector) expressed Wuhan-strain SARS-CoV-2 spike. This record comes from a study of Ad26.COV2.S vaccination and SARS-CoV-2 variants. The sample consisted of peripheral blood, taken in a trial of Ad26.COV2.S vaccine versus placebo. This receptor was taken from a person aged 18-60 years who received the Ad26.COV2.S COVID-19 vaccine or a placebo.

The CDR3, as DNA: TGTGCCAGCTCACCTTCCGGGACAGGGGTAAGGGATGAGCAGTTCTTC. Translating it yields CASSPSGTGVRDEQFF. The rearrangement joins TRBV18 to TRBJ2-1; TRBD1 matches 10 bases. CDR1 KGHSH and CDR2 LQKENI come from the germline V gene. V shed 3 bases, J shed 8 bases, and the junction held 10 bases outside the gene matches. The CDR3 extends over 16 amino acids.